The next 25 T cell receptor beta chains were all read from a single sample in a study of shared clonotypes between healthy human individuals. Data came from immunoSEQ multiplex PCR; TCRdb stores just in-frame clones and leaves some out. The repertoire holds about 600,000 clones, with roughly 98% as singletons. In the naive CD8 group, cells lacked CD45RO and were positively selected for CCR7, so terminally differentiated effector memory CD45RA+ cells were left out. What was sequenced was naive CD8+ T cells sorted from blood. All receptors come from a man aged 25-45 years in good health.

The chain is built from TRBV4-1 and TRBJ2-1; D uncertain. V lost 0 bases and J 13 bases, leaving 7 bases between the germline ends. This CDR3 spans 11 amino acids. The germline V gene has CDR1 MGHRA and CDR2 YSYEKL. The CDR3 is CASSQDLVQFF. Here the CDR3 DNA reads TGCGCCAGCAGCCAAGACTTGGTTCAGTTCTTC.

This clone was recorded once. This chain connects TRBV27 to TRBJ1-5, with 7 nucleotides matching TRBD1. The ends lost 0 bases at V and 5 bases at J; junction bases unmatched: 7. Germline V gene data show CDR1 as MNHEY and CDR2 as SMNVEV (reference sequence). The CDR3 sequence is 16 residues long. The DNA of the CDR3 is TGTGCCAGCAGTTTATCGTGGGGGCAGGGGGATCAGCCCCAGCATTTT. Protein sequence: CASSLSWGQGDQPQHF.

This chain uses TRBV11-3 with TRBJ2-2; possible D gene TRBD2, 5 bases. The germline gives CDR1 SGHNT, CDR2 YENEEA. Trimming took off 8 bases at V and 7 bases at J, with 17 bases between the two ends. The CDR3 is made up of 14 amino acids. CDR3 DNA sequence: TGTGCCAGCCGACGCCGGGGTGGTAGCGGGGAGCTGTTTTTT. Its protein is CASRRRGGSGELFF.

The CDR3 DNA is TGCGCCAGCAGCCAATATCTCCAAGAGACCCAGTACTTC. Translation gives CASSQYLQETQYF. The chain employs TRBV4-1 and TRBJ2-5; no firm D call. The CDR3 sequence is 13 residues long. Germline CDR1 MGHRA, CDR2 YSYEKL. The V gene lost 2 bases and the J gene lost 1 base, with 5 bases spanning the gap.

To note about this clone: The germline gene is not matched at one end of the junction; a read error may be the cause. The chain has TRBV6-1 and TRBJ1-2, with 10 positions matching TRBD1. In germline, CDR1 is MNHNS, CDR2 SASEGT. This CDR3 is built from 14 residues. As DNA, the CDR3 is TGTGCCAGCAGGGAAGCCGGGACAGGGGATGGCTACACCTTC. Amino acid sequence: CASREAGTGDGYTF.

The V and J genes are TRBV7-2 and TRBJ2-1, with D unresolved. This CDR3 has 14 amino acids. The V end was cut by 3 bases, the J end by 7 bases, with 13 bases between. The germline gives CDR1 SGHTA, CDR2 FQGNSA. For the CDR3, the DNA is TGTGCCAGCAGCTTTCGGCCATTGTTGAATGAGCAGTTCTTC. It yields the protein CASSFRPLLNEQFF.

The chain has TRBV9 and TRBJ1-2; 8 bases fit TRBD1. Trimming cost V 4 bases and J 4 bases; bases outside gene matches: 6. Germline assignment: CDR1 SGDLS and CDR2 YYNGEE. CDR3 length equals 14 residues. The CDR3 nucleotides read TGTGCCAGCAGCAAGACAGGGGACTTCTATGGCTACACCTTC. This translates into CASSKTGDFYGYTF. Full variable domain (outside the CDR3, taken from reference TRBV9 and TRBJ1-2): DSGVTQTPKHLITATGQRVTLRCSPRSGDLSVYWYQQSLDQGLQFLIQYYNGEERAKGNILERFSAQQFPDLHSELNLSSLELGDSALYFCASSKTGDFYGYTFGSGTRLTVV.

The chain joins TRBV9 to TRBJ2-1, with D unclear. The CDR3 is 14 residues long. Trimming shortened V by 0 bases and J by 8 bases, and 12 bases separated the two germline ends. CDR1 and CDR2 from the germline V gene are SGDLS and YYNGEE. CDR3 amino acids: CASSVDVRPDEQFF. CDR3 DNA: TGTGCCAGCAGCGTAGACGTAAGGCCGGATGAGCAGTTCTTC.

This chain links TRBV9 with TRBJ1-3; tentatively, D is TRBD1 (6 bases). V shed 6 bases and J shed 2 bases, with 15 bases lying between them. This CDR3 region has 15 residues. Germline CDR1 is SGDLS and CDR2 is YYNGEE. The CDR3 loop reads CASKDSGGPGNTIYF. CDR3 bases: TGTGCCAGCAAGGATTCGGGGGGCCCTGGAAACACCATATATTTT.

The chain couples TRBV7-9 to TRBJ2-7; TRBD1 might be the D (6 bases). Trimming took off 8 bases at V and 5 bases at J, with 13 bases between the two ends. CDR3 length: 12 residues. Germline V gene lookup returns CDR1 SEHNR and CDR2 FQNEAQ (reference sequence). CDR3 residues: CASEGENHEQYF. CDR3 nucleotides: TGTGCCAGCGAGGGGGAGAACCACGAGCAGTACTTC.

The genes are TRBV5-1 and TRBJ2-1; 14 nucleotides line up with TRBD2. CDR1 is SGHRS and CDR2 is YFSETQ in the germline V gene. CDR3 length: 15 residues. Germline trimming cut 4 bases from V and 7 bases from J; bases unmatched to any gene: 4. The CDR3 region is CASSPTSGRGNEQFF. For the CDR3, the DNA is TGCGCCAGCAGCCCGACTAGCGGGAGGGGGAATGAGCAGTTCTTC.

The chain combines TRBV7-8 with TRBJ1-3; TRBD1 matches 7 bases. The trim removed 2 bases at V and 0 bases at J, leaving 1 base unmatched. This CDR3 has 15 amino acids. Germline V gives CDR1 SGHVS, CDR2 FQNEAQ. CDR3: CASSLTGVSGNTIYF. CDR3 sequence (DNA): TGTGCCAGCAGCTTAACAGGGGTCTCTGGAAACACCATATATTTT. Filled out from reference TRBV7-8 and TRBJ1-3, the complete variable domain reads GAGVSQSPRYKVAKRGQDVALRCDPISGHVSLFWYQQALGQGPEFLTYFQNEAQLDKSGLPSDRFFAERPEGSVSTLKIQRTQQEDSAVYLCASSLTGVSGNTIYFGEGSWLTVV.

The rearrangement uses TRBV7-6 and TRBJ2-7, with 10 bases fitting TRBD2. CDR3 size: 18 residues. Germline V gene lookup returns CDR1 SGHVS and CDR2 FNYEAQ. The junction had 8 bases not matched to a gene; V was cut back by 0 bases and J by 0 bases. The CDR3 loop reads CASSLATSGYASSYEQYF. The DNA of the CDR3 is TGTGCCAGCAGCTTAGCGACTAGCGGGTATGCCTCCTCCTACGAGCAGTACTTC.

This clone was recorded once. The same CDR3 can be traced to other DNA sequences in this sample. The V gene is TRBV2, the J gene TRBJ2-7; D uncertain. V was pared by 2 bases and J by 4 bases, with 3 bases between. This CDR3 comprises 11 residues. Germline values: CDR1 SNHLY, CDR2 FYNNEI. The CDR3 loop reads CASSETYEQYF. For the CDR3, the DNA is TGTGCCAGCAGTGAAACGTACGAGCAGTACTTC.

The J gene is TRBJ1-1, the V gene TRBV6-6; 7 bases agree with TRBD1. V shed 5 bases and J 4 bases; nucleotides not matched to a gene: 7. The V gene's germline CDR1 is MNHNY and CDR2 SVGAGI (reference sequence). The length of the CDR3 is 14 residues. The CDR3 sequence: CASSHGGGSTEAFF. In DNA, the CDR3 is TGTGCCAGCAGTCACGGAGGGGGCAGCACTGAAGCTTTCTTT.

This clone was seen only a few times. The V and J genes are TRBV5-1 and TRBJ2-1; D gene ambiguous. This CDR3 comprises 14 residues. Germline-derived CDR1 and CDR2 are SGHRS and YFSETQ. Trimming pared 2 bases from V and 3 bases from J, leaving 9 bases between. The CDR3 here is CASSFEVDYNEQFF. CDR3 in DNA: TGCGCCAGCAGCTTCGAGGTGGACTACAATGAGCAGTTCTTC.

This clone was counted once. This chain joins TRBV19 and TRBJ2-1; 10 bases are shared with TRBD2. Germline V lookup: CDR1 LNHDA, CDR2 SQIVND (reference sequence). The J segment lost 2 bases and the V segment lost 4 bases, leaving 8 bases of the junction unmatched. The length of the CDR3 is 17 residues. The CDR3 DNA reads as TGTGCCAGTAGTAAGAGTCTAGCGGGAGTCGCCTACAATGAGCAGTTCTTC. Its protein is CASSKSLAGVAYNEQFF. Filled out from reference TRBV19 and TRBJ2-1, the complete variable domain reads DGGITQSPKYLFRKEGQNVTLSCEQNLNHDAMYWYRQDPGQGLRLIYYSQIVNDFQKGDIAEGYSVSREKKESFPLTVTSAQKNPTAFYLCASSKSLAGVAYNEQFFGPGTRLTVL.

This clone was detected once. CDR3 region: CASSIVGLAATLNTGELFF. CDR3 coding DNA: TGTGCCAGCAGCATAGTGGGACTAGCGGCTACCCTGAACACCGGGGAGCTGTTTTTT. The chain joins TRBV5-4 to TRBJ2-2, with 11 positions matching TRBD2. The CDR3 contains 19 residues. Unmatched junction bases numbered 12, after V lost 4 bases and J lost 1 base. CDR1 is SGHNT and CDR2 is YYREEE in the germline V gene (reference sequence).

The chain employs TRBV10-3 and TRBJ2-1, with D possibly TRBD2 on 5 matching bases. V was pared by 3 bases and J by 0 bases, with 12 bases between. CDR1 and CDR2 (germline): ENHRY, SYGVKD. The CDR3 is 16 amino acids. This CDR3 reads CAISETGLGSYNEQFF. In DNA, the CDR3 is TGTGCCATCAGTGAAACCGGACTGGGCTCCTACAATGAGCAGTTCTTC.

The chain couples TRBV29-1 to TRBJ2-7; no firm D call. Germline CDR1 is SQVTM and CDR2 is ANQGSEA. V was trimmed by 3 bases and J by 1 base, leaving 7 bases between them. There are 12 residues in the CDR3. The CDR3 nucleotides are TGCAGCGTTGAGCAGGAATCCTACGAGCAGTACTTC. Amino acids: CSVEQESYEQYF.

This clone was counted once. The chain recombines TRBV7-8 with TRBJ2-5; TRBD2 aligns across 10 bases. Germline trimming cut 5 bases from V and 6 bases from J; bases unmatched to any gene: 6. The germline V gene has CDR1 SGHVS and CDR2 FQNEAQ. This CDR3 is 14 amino acids long. The CDR3 coding sequence is TGTGCCAGCAGCAACGATAGCGGGGGGAAGACCCAGTACTTC. Its translation is CASSNDSGGKTQYF.

The chain recombines TRBV2 with TRBJ2-7; 12 bases agree with TRBD1. This CDR3 region has 14 residues. Germline CDR1 is SNHLY and CDR2 is FYNNEI. With 5 bases clipped from V and 6 bases from J, the junction kept 5 bases outside the gene matches. In DNA, the CDR3 is TGTGCCAGCAGTCCGGGACAGGGGGCTCCCGAGCAGTACTTC. Protein product: CASSPGQGAPEQYF.

The chain uses TRBV27 and TRBJ2-7; D possibly uses TRBD1 or TRBD2 (5 bases each). The CDR3 consists of 15 residues. The V gene lost 5 bases and the J gene lost 6 bases, with 20 bases spanning the gap. Germline V CDR1 and CDR2: MNHEY, SMNVEV (reference sequence). CDR3 nucleotides: TGTGCCAGCAGTCTCGGGGCTAGACGAAGGGGCGAGCAGTACTTC. It is translated as CASSLGARRRGEQYF.

Regarding this clone: The same CDR3 is also encoded by other DNA sequences in this sample. The gene calls are TRBV9 and TRBJ2-7; D unresolved. With 0 bases removed from V and 1 base from J, the gap between germline ends came to 8 bases. CDR3 length: 14 amino acids. Germline CDR1 is SGDLS and CDR2 is YYNGEE. The CDR3 DNA reads as TGTGCCAGCAGCGTAGGGCGCGGTTCCTACGAGCAGTACTTC. This encodes CASSVGRGSYEQYF.

This chain joins TRBV7-9 and TRBJ2-7, with D perhaps being TRBD1 or TRBD2 (6 bases each). This CDR3 spans 11 amino acids. Germline loops: CDR1 SEHNR, CDR2 FQNEAQ (reference sequence). CDR3 region: CAWGAGYEQYF. The DNA of the CDR3 is TGTGCTTGGGGGGCCGGATACGAGCAGTACTTC.